The 25 T cell receptor beta chains below come from one sample, sequenced in a study of blood T cell repertoires in COVID-19. TCRdb's copy holds only in-frame clones and misses some; the assay was immunoSEQ multiplex PCR. The sample holds roughly 100,000 clones, roughly 86% seen once. The specimen was peripheral blood. These TCRs come from a woman aged 25-40 years with acute or convalescent COVID-19.

This chain joins TRBV7-9 and TRBJ2-1; TRBD1 matches at 11 bases. V was clipped by 5 bases and J by 7 bases; unmatched bases: 7. CDR1 SEHNR and CDR2 FQNEAQ come from the germline V gene (reference sequence). This CDR3 is 15 amino acids long. CDR3 protein: CASSDPGQGENEQFF. Here the CDR3 DNA reads TGTGCCAGCAGCGATCCGGGACAGGGGGAAAATGAGCAGTTCTTC.

The chain links TRBV7-3 to TRBJ2-1, with TRBD2 matching 14 bases. In germline, CDR1 is SGHTA, CDR2 FQGTGA. This CDR3 is 19 amino acids long. The trim removed 5 bases at V and 8 bases at J, leaving 17 bases unmatched. CDR3 sequence reads: CASSPNPPGTSGGGDEQFF. The CDR3, as DNA: TGTGCCAGCAGCCCTAATCCCCCCGGGACTAGCGGGGGAGGAGATGAGCAGTTCTTC. Full variable domain (outside the CDR3, taken from reference TRBV7-3 and TRBJ2-1): GAGVSQTPSNKVTEKGKYVELRCDPISGHTALYWYRQSLGQGPEFLIYFQGTGAADDSGLPNDRFFAVRPEGSVSTLKIQRTERGDSAVYLCASSPNPPGTSGGGDEQFFGPGTRLTVL.

J is TRBJ2-7 and V is TRBV28, with 13 bases matching TRBD2. With 5 bases clipped from V and 5 bases from J, the junction kept 9 bases outside the gene matches. The CDR3 contains 16 residues. Germline V lookup: CDR1 MDHEN, CDR2 SYDVKM. Here the CDR3 reads CASSPQTSGGFHEQYF. CDR3 DNA sequence: TGTGCCAGCAGTCCACAGACTAGCGGGGGGTTCCACGAGCAGTACTTC.

V usage is TRBV30 and J usage is TRBJ2-7, with TRBD2 matching 9 bases. V lost 2 bases to trimming and J lost 6 bases; unmatched junction nucleotides: 8. The CDR3 has 14 residues. Looked up from germline, CDR1 is GTSNPN and CDR2 is SVGIG (reference sequence). The CDR3 spells CAWSISGGLGEQYF. The CDR3 DNA is TGTGCCTGGAGTATTAGCGGGGGATTGGGCGAGCAGTACTTC.

The gene calls are TRBV10-2 and TRBJ2-2; TRBD1 is a possible D gene (5 bases). Trimming left V 7 bases short and J 4 bases short, with 10 bases between. The CDR3 covers 13 residues. The germline CDR1 and CDR2 sequences are WSHSY and SAAADI. The CDR3 region has the DNA TGCGCCAGCAACCCGACAGCCACCGGGGAGCTGTTTTTT. Translation gives CASNPTATGELFF.

V is TRBV18 and J is TRBJ2-7; no firm D call. The germline V gene has CDR1 KGHSH and CDR2 LQKENI. The V end lost 6 bases, the J end lost 3 bases, and 21 bases lay between the germline ends. This CDR3 is built from 16 residues. The CDR3 bases are TGTGCCAGCTCCCCTACCCGGAGCCCCGCGAACTACGAGCAGTACTTC. Amino acids: CASSPTRSPANYEQYF.

This chain uses TRBV6-2 or TRBV6-3 with TRBJ1-1; D not resolved. CDR1 is MNHEY, CDR2 SVGEGT, per germline. The CDR3 is made up of 12 amino acids. Trimming took off 2 bases at V and 2 bases at J, with 3 bases between the two ends. The CDR3 DNA is TGTGCCAGCAGTTACCAAAACACTGAAGCTTTCTTT. It yields the protein CASSYQNTEAFF.

The genes are TRBV7-6 and TRBJ2-7; D unresolved. V dropped 1 base and J dropped 2 bases, with 9 bases sitting between them. The germline CDR1 and CDR2 sequences are SGHVS and FNYEAQ. The CDR3 covers 14 residues. This CDR3 reads CASSLVVGAYEQYF. As DNA, the CDR3 is TGTGCCAGCAGCTTAGTGGTAGGAGCCTACGAGCAGTACTTC. The whole variable domain, remainder taken from reference TRBV7-6 and TRBJ2-7, is GAGVSQSPRYKVTKRGQDVALRCDPISGHVSLYWYRQALGQGPEFLTYFNYEAQQDKSGLPNDRFSAERPEGSISTLTIQRTEQRDSAMYRCASSLVVGAYEQYFGPGTRLTVT.

The rearrangement joins TRBV7-3 to TRBJ2-1; TRBD1 matches at 10 bases. Germline V gives CDR1 SGHTA, CDR2 FQGTGA. CDR3 size: 15 residues. The V and J ends lost 2 bases and 7 bases, in that order; junction bases with no gene match: 5. CDR3 protein: CASSLLGQGLNEQFF. Written as DNA, the CDR3 is TGTGCCAGCAGCTTATTGGGACAGGGGTTGAATGAGCAGTTCTTC.

The CDR3: CARRQLQGIYEQYF. CDR3 nucleotide sequence: TGTGCCAGGAGGCAATTACAGGGTATTTACGAGCAGTACTTC. This chain joins TRBV6-5 and TRBJ2-7; TRBD1 is a possible D gene (6 bases). Trimming left V 9 bases short and J 4 bases short, with 19 bases between. This CDR3 has 14 amino acids. Germline-derived CDR1 and CDR2 are MNHEY and SVGAGI.

The chain recombines TRBV10-3 with TRBJ1-5, with 8 bases lining up with TRBD1. Germline loops: CDR1 ENHRY, CDR2 SYGVKD. V lost 4 bases, J lost 7 bases, and 3 bases stayed unmatched. The CDR3 totals 13 residues. The CDR3 sequence is CAISVDRGQPQHF. The CDR3 DNA is TGTGCCATCAGTGTTGACAGGGGACAGCCCCAGCATTTT.

V and J are TRBV24-1 and TRBJ2-2; 10 bases agree with TRBD1. V lost 10 bases to trimming and J lost 4 bases; unmatched junction nucleotides: 8. CDR3 length: 15 amino acids. Germline values: CDR1 KGHDR, CDR2 SFDVKD. The CDR3 coding sequence is TGTGCCACGTCCCGGGACAGGGGTAGCACCGGGGAGCTGTTTTTT. It translates to CATSRDRGSTGELFF.

The chain couples TRBV2 to TRBJ2-3; D gene unclear. V was shortened by 6 bases and J by 3 bases, with 10 bases between the two germline ends. The CDR3 has 13 residues. Germline V gives CDR1 SNHLY, CDR2 FYNNEI. In DNA, the CDR3 is TGTGCCAGCAGGTCCCCCGGGACAGATACGCAGTATTTT. This sequence encodes CASRSPGTDTQYF. The full variable domain, completed using reference TRBV2 and TRBJ2-3, is EPEVTQTPSHQVTQMGQEVILRCVPISNHLYFYWYRQILGQKVEFLVSFYNNEISEKSEIFDDQFSVERPDGSNFTLKIRSTKLEDSAMYFCASRSPGTDTQYFGPGTRLTVL.

J is TRBJ2-1 and V is TRBV5-1, with 9 nucleotides matching TRBD2. Germline CDR1 SGHRS, CDR2 YFSETQ. The trim removed 2 bases at V and 6 bases at J, leaving 6 bases unmatched. This CDR3 contains 15 residues. The DNA of the CDR3 is TGCGCCAGCAGCTTAGGCGGGGGGGTTGGCAATGAGCAGTTCTTC. Encoded protein: CASSLGGGVGNEQFF.

The chain uses TRBV12-5 and TRBJ1-6, with 9 bases matching TRBD1. Germline values: CDR1 LGHNT, CDR2 FRNRAP. V dropped 3 bases and J dropped 6; count of bases not matched to a gene: 3. The CDR3 runs 15 residues. The CDR3 reads CASGLMGQGNSPLHF. DNA for the CDR3: TGTGCTAGTGGTTTAATGGGACAGGGTAATTCACCCCTCCACTTT. Full variable domain (missing parts from reference TRBV12-5 and TRBJ1-6): DARVTQTPRHKVTEMGQEVTMRCQPILGHNTVFWYRQTMMQGLELLAYFRNRAPLDDSGMPKDRFSAEMPDATLATLKIQPSEPRDSAVYFCASGLMGQGNSPLHFGNGTRLTVT.

The chain couples TRBV27 to TRBJ1-2; D not certain. Per the germline V gene, CDR1 is MNHEY and CDR2 is SMNVEV (reference sequence). This CDR3 is 14 amino acids long. V lost 5 bases and J lost 4, with 14 bases in between. The CDR3 spells CASSRRDRRYGYTF. The CDR3 DNA sequence: TGTGCCAGCAGTCGGAGGGATAGGCGCTATGGCTACACCTTC.

The rearrangement links TRBV5-8 to TRBJ1-6, with 7 bases fitting TRBD1. CDR3 length: 16 amino acids. Germline V gene sequence: CDR1 SGHTS, CDR2 YDEGEE. Trimming cost V 3 bases and J 0 bases; bases outside gene matches: 3. The CDR3: CASSSGQSSYNSPLHF. For the CDR3, the DNA is TGTGCCAGCAGCTCGGGACAGAGCTCCTATAATTCACCCCTCCACTTT.

CDR3 bases: TGTGCCAGCTCACCCTCGACAGGGGCTGGAAACACCATATATTTT. Its translation: CASSPSTGAGNTIYF. The genes are TRBV18 and TRBJ1-3; 8 nucleotides align to TRBD1. The CDR3 runs to 15 residues. The V gene's germline CDR1 is KGHSH and CDR2 LQKENI. V trimming: 3 bases; J trimming: 2 bases; junction bases outside the gene matches: 3.

The chain combines TRBV28 with TRBJ1-5; 7 bases are shared with TRBD1. This CDR3 is 15 amino acids long. The germline V gene has CDR1 MDHEN and CDR2 SYDVKM. J was trimmed by 6 bases and V by 3 bases; bases with no gene match: 8. The CDR3 nucleotides read TGTGCCAGCAGTTTGGGCAGGGGGTACAGTCAGCCCCAGCATTTT. Translated, it gives CASSLGRGYSQPQHF.

The chain couples TRBV13 to TRBJ1-1; 7 bases match TRBD1. Trimming at V came to 8 bases and at J to 3 bases, leaving 12 bases not matched to a gene. Germline V lookup: CDR1 PRHDT, CDR2 FYEKMQ (reference sequence). The CDR3 contains 15 residues. The DNA of the CDR3 is TGTGCCAGCTCCCTACGGACAGGAGGGTACACTGAAGCTTTCTTT. Protein: CASSLRTGGYTEAFF.

The genes are TRBV7-2 and TRBJ1-5; 10 bases are shared with TRBD1. Losses at the gene ends were 1 base for V and 5 bases for J; bases not matched to a gene: 2. Germline assignment: CDR1 SGHTA and CDR2 FQGNSA. The length of the CDR3 is 15 residues. The CDR3 coding sequence is TGTGCCAGCAGCTTAGAAGGGACAGGGGATCAGCCCCAGCATTTT. It translates to CASSLEGTGDQPQHF. The full variable domain, with the rest looked up from reference TRBV7-2 and TRBJ1-5, is GAGVSQSPSNKVTEKGKDVELRCDPISGHTALYWYRQSLGQGLEFLIYFQGNSAPDKSGLPSDRFSAERTGGSVSTLTIQRTQQEDSAVYLCASSLEGTGDQPQHFGDGTRLSIL.

V gene TRBV11-3 combines with J gene TRBJ1-1; TRBD1 is a possible D gene (5 bases). The CDR3 covers 14 residues. V was cut by 5 bases and J by 0 bases, with 10 bases left in between. Germline lookup yields CDR1 SGHNT and CDR2 YENEEA. CDR3 bases: TGTGCCAGCAGCGCCAGGGATCTGAACACTGAAGCTTTCTTT. Protein: CASSARDLNTEAFF.

The chain employs TRBV28 and TRBJ1-1; D possibly corresponds to TRBD1 (5 bases). The germline gives CDR1 MDHEN, CDR2 SYDVKM. Trimming pared 3 bases from V and 8 bases from J, leaving 13 bases between. The CDR3 spans 13 residues. This CDR3 is CASSFGAGPEAFF. DNA for the CDR3: TGTGCCAGCAGTTTCGGAGCAGGGCCGGAAGCTTTCTTT.

V gene TRBV19 combines with J gene TRBJ1-2; D is ambiguous. From germline, CDR1 is LNHDA and CDR2 SQIVND (reference sequence). The CDR3 extends over 16 amino acids. The V gene lost 3 bases and the J gene lost 8 bases, with 22 bases spanning the gap. CDR3 protein: CASSITFRRIVSGYTF. The CDR3 nucleotides are TGTGCCAGTAGTATCACCTTCCGGCGGATCGTCTCCGGCTACACCTTC.

The chain carries TRBV29-1 and TRBJ1-4; D remains ambiguous. CDR1 and CDR2 from the germline V gene are SQVTM and ANQGSEA. Trimming stripped 5 bases from V and 3 bases from J, with 7 bases between. The length of the CDR3 is 12 residues. The CDR3 nucleotides are TGCAGCGTTATAAGCTCTAATGAAAAACTGTTTTTT. Amino acids: CSVISSNEKLFF.